Described below is a single TCR beta chain sequence and its context. Its cognate antigen has yet to be identified. Base-call qualities are not available, and no considerably larger clone is one nucleotide away. The germline V gene provides CDR1 SGDLS and CDR2 YYNGEE. Reading from cysteine to phenylalanine, the CDR3 counts 15 amino acids. Of all the DNA, just the CDR3 is kept, 45 bases in frame from base 1. V gives up 5 bases and J gives up 0 bases, and the segment between their germline ends measures 12 bases. These data originate in a study of shared clonotypes between healthy human individuals (TCRdb year 2020). About the full investigation: A couple of women and a few men aged 18 to 49 years were included in the cohort. To increase sequencing depth and limit assay-specific biases, different laboratories used diverse techniques to prepare libraries and sequence TCR repertoires. Between about 0.9 and 10 billion PBMCs per donor were obtained by leukapheresis. The study deeply sequenced blood TCR repertoires of about 5 healthy adults to estimate repertoire size and the extent of clonotype sharing between individuals. Per donor, three plates each were used for CD4 naive and CD4 memory, two for CD8 naive, and one for CD8 memory. Findings and caveats that apply to the study as a whole: Sampling was limited to blood, and TCR repertoires in tissue likely differ from TCR repertoires in blood. Even with the large sequencing depth, rarefaction of the sorted-subset datasets indicated that sequencing was incomplete. Clonotypes shared by all four sorted-subset donors showed higher generation probabilities than non-shared clonotypes. Approximately 5% of naive CD4, 3.5% of naive CD8, about 2.4% of memory CD4, and around 0.42% of memory CD8 clonotypes were shared across several donors. Estimated clonotype richness was generally larger for naive than for memory subsets. Based on pairwise subsampling, the degree of clonotype sharing among donors was expected to be affected by sequencing depth. Because the study included a small number of donors, the genetic and exposure-history diversity represented was limited.

Using the deep immunoSEQ assay, TCR CDR3 regions were amplified from genomic DNA by multiplex PCR. Extracted genomic DNA from each cell subset was distributed evenly across all wells of several immunoSEQ 96-well plates, and each plate was treated as a replicate. For sorted subsets, about 200 ng genomic DNA, equal to 25,000 to 35,000 T cell genomes, was loaded into each replicate PCR. Purified libraries were measured with a Qubit 3.0 fluorometer, size-checked on a Bioanalyzer 2100, and measured again with the KAPA Library Quantification kit. Each immunoSEQ 96-well plate was sequenced on its own single-read 150-cycle Illumina NextSeq 550 flow cell. The original pipeline was this. The immunoSEQ output contained only junctional sequences without quality scores, so filtering could not match that applied to full-length reads. Sequences were annotated with PyIR, a Python wrapper for IgBLAST v1.9, and V/J genes and CDR3 were assigned using IMGT germline references. Reads with weak V/J assignments (E-value above 1e-6), missing CDR3, stop codons, out-of-frame junctions, or ambiguous translated residues were removed. V3J clonotypes were defined by identical inferred V gene, J gene, and CDR3 amino acid sequence. To compute the percentage overlap between repertoires, the number of shared unique clonotypes was divided by the size of the smaller repertoire. RTK rarefaction, the Chao1 estimator, and Recon v2.1 estimates of unobserved clonotypes were used to assess repertoire richness. OLGA was used to compute generation probabilities for all TCRbeta clonotypes that the gDNA method yielded from a few donors. TCRdb's version of the immuneACCESS table is confined to in-frame rearrangements and falls short of the full clone set. An unresolved V gene accounts for under half of the shortfall where checked; the remainder is of unknown origin. From that table come the V and J calls and clone size; the DNA was used to work out D and trimming. The sample table shows 2,500,000 or so clones, and around nine tenths are seen once. Of the sample, 0.11% to 0.15% is held by the ten largest clones.

The donors were healthy, HIV-negative adults with no recently reported acute infections or vaccinations. All donors were Caucasian adults living in Nashville, Tennessee, USA. Magnetic negative selection was used to enrich CD4+ T cells, after which naive cells were positively selected on CD45RA and the negative fraction became the memory subset. After blood collection by leukapheresis, PBMCs were isolated using Ficoll-Histopaque density gradient centrifugation and then cryopreserved in the vapor phase of liquid nitrogen. Analytical flow cytometry was used to check the purity and quantity of every magnetically sorted T cell population. Each sorted fraction had its genomic DNA isolated and then quantified by UV absorbance on a Nanodrop 2000c.

The sample comprised naive CD4+ T cells sorted from blood. The sample's cell subset or site label is to be understood as: CD45RA+ positively selected. The chain was built from TRBV9 and TRBJ1-3, with the D gene not clear enough to name. This clonotype was sampled from a man aged 18 to 29 in good health. The DNA reads TGTGCCAGCAGACCCGACTGGGACTCTGGAAACACCATATATTTT. It is translated as CASRPDWDSGNTIYF. When the CDR3 is completed using the reference TRBV9 and TRBJ1-3 genes on either side, the full variable domain is DSGVTQTPKHLITATGQRVTLRCSPRSGDLSVYWYQQSLDQGLQFLIQYYNGEERAKGNILERFSAQQFPDLHSELNLSSLELGDSALYFCASRPDWDSGNTIYFGEGSWLTVV.